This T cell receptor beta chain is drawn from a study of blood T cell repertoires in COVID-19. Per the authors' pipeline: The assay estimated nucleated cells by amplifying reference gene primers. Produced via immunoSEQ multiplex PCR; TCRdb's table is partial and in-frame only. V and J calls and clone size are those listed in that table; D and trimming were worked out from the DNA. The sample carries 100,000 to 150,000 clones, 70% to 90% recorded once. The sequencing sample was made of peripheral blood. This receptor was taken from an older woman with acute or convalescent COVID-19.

As DNA, the CDR3 is TGTGCCAGTAAGGCGACGGCGGTCTCCTACAATGAGCAGTTCTTC. It encodes CASKATAVSYNEQFF. The rearrangement uses TRBV19 and TRBJ2-1, with D unresolved. Germline V gives CDR1 LNHDA, CDR2 SQIVND (reference sequence). V was cut by 7 bases and J by 0 bases, with 13 bases left in between. This CDR3 spans 15 amino acids.